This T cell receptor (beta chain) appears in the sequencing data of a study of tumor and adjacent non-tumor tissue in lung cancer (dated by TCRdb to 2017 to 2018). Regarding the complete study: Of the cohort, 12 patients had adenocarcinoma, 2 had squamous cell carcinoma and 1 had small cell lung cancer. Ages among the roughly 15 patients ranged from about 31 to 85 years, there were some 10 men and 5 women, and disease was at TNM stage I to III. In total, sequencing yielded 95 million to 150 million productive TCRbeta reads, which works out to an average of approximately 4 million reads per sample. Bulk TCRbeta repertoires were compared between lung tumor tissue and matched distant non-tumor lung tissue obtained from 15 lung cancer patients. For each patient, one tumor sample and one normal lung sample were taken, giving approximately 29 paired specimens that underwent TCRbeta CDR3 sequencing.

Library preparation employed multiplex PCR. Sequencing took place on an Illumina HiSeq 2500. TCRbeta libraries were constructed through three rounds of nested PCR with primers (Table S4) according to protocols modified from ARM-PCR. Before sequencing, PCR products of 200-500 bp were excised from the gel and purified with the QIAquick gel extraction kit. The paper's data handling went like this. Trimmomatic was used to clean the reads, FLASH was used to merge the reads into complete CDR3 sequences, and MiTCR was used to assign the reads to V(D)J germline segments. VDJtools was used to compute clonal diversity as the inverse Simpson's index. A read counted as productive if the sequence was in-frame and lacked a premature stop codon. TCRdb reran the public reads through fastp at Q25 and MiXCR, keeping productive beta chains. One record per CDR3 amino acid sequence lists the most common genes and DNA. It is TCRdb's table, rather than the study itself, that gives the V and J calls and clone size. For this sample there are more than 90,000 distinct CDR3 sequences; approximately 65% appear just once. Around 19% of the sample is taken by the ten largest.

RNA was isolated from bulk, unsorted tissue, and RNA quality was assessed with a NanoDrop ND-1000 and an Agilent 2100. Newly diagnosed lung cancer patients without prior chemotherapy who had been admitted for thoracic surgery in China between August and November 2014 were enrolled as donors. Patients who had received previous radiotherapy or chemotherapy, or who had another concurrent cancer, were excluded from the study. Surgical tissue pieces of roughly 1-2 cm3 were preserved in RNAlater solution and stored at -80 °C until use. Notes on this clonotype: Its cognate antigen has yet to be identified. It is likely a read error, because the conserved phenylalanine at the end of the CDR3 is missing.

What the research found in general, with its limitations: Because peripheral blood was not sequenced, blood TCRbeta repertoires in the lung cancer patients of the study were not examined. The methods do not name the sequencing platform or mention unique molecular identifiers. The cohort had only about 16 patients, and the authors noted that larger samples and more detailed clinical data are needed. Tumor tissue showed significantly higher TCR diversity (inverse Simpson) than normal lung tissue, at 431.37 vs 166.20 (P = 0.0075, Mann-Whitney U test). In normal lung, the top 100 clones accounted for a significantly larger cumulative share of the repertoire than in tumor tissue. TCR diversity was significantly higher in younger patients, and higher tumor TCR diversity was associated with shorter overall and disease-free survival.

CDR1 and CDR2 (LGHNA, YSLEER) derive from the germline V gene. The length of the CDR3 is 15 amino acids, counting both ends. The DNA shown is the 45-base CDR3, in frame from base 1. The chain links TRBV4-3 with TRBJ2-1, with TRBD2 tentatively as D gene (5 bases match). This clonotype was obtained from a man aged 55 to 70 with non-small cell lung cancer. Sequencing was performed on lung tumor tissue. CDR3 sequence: CISSQVVGSENEQFS. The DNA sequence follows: TGCATCAGCAGCCAAGTCGTTGGTAGCGAAAATGAGCAGTTCTCC.